A single sample is the source of the 29 T cell receptor beta chains below, sequenced in a study of patients and donors after allogeneic stem cell transplantation. MiXCR, applied by TCRdb to the RT-PCR reads, yields one record per CDR3 protein. This repertoire shows 150,000 to 250,000 distinct CDR3 sequences, less than 45% found once; its top ten account for about 33%. Sequenced sample: blood, either unsorted or a sorted T cell fraction (not recorded which). These receptors originate from a human donor who was either an allogeneic HSCT recipient or a stem cell or donor lymphocyte infusion donor (not recorded which). It is not recorded whose cells these are; they may come from a transplant donor.

V gene TRBV4-2 combines with J gene TRBJ1-1; D call uncertain. The V and J ends lost 0 bases and 5 bases respectively, with 13 bases between them. This CDR3 is 15 amino acids long. Germline loops: CDR1 LGHNA, CDR2 YNFKEQ. Here the CDR3 reads CASSQDDRDGTEAFF. Here the CDR3 DNA reads TGTGCCAGCAGCCAAGATGACCGAGACGGGACTGAAGCTTTCTTT.

Only a few counts were recorded for this clonotype. The V and J genes are TRBV7-9 and TRBJ1-2, with 12 bases fitting TRBD1. The germline V gene has CDR1 SEHNR and CDR2 FQNEAQ (reference sequence). V was clipped by 4 bases and J by 8 bases; unmatched bases: 8. This CDR3 comprises 15 residues. The CDR3 nucleotides read TGTGCCAGCAGCTCCCCGGGACAGGGGGCAATAGGCTACACCTTC. Its protein product is CASSSPGQGAIGYTF.

This chain links TRBV5-1 with TRBJ2-1; 7 nucleotides align to TRBD1. The CDR3 has 14 residues. After removal of 0 bases from V and 7 bases from J, the junction contained 4 bases not matched to a gene. Germline V CDR1 and CDR2: SGHRS, YFSETQ. This CDR3 reads CASSLARGRNEQFF. In nucleotides, the CDR3 is TGCGCCAGCAGCTTGGCTAGGGGGCGAAATGAGCAGTTCTTC.

This clonotype was recorded once. This chain connects TRBV28 to TRBJ1-2; maybe TRBD1 (5 bases). V was trimmed by 6 bases and J by 4 bases, leaving 9 bases between them. The CDR3 is 12 residues long. Germline lookup yields CDR1 MDHEN and CDR2 SYDVKM. The CDR3 region is CASRDKIYGYTF. The CDR3 DNA is TGTGCCAGCAGGGACAAAATCTATGGCTACACCTTC.

The gene calls are TRBV9 and TRBJ1-2; perhaps TRBD1 as D (5 bases). The CDR3 contains 12 residues. Trimming left V 4 bases short and J 8 bases short, with 12 bases between. Germline V CDR1 and CDR2: SGDLS, YYNGEE. This CDR3 reads CASSTGLRGYTF. The CDR3 DNA is TGTGCCAGCAGCACGGGGCTTCGGGGCTACACCTTC.

CDR3 nucleotides: TGTGCCAGCAGCCCCGGCGCTGGGACAGGGGGGCGGGAACTGTTTTTT. It is translated as CASSPGAGTGGRELFF. The chain recombines TRBV9 with TRBJ1-4; 11 bases map to TRBD1. This CDR3 contains 16 residues. The germline V gene encodes CDR1 SGDLS and CDR2 YYNGEE. Germline trimming cut 4 bases from V and 12 bases from J; bases unmatched to any gene: 14. The full variable domain, completed using reference TRBV9 and TRBJ1-4, is DSGVTQTPKHLITATGQRVTLRCSPRSGDLSVYWYQQSLDQGLQFLIQYYNGEERAKGNILERFSAQQFPDLHSELNLSSLELGDSALYFCASSPGAGTGGRELFFGSGTQLSVL.

This clonotype was seen only a few times. The V and J genes are TRBV5-6 and TRBJ1-5; the match to TRBD1 covers 7 bases. The CDR3 is 15 residues long. V gave up 2 bases and J gave up 6 bases; unmatched junction bases: 8. Germline V CDR1 and CDR2: SGHDT, YYEEEE. The CDR3 DNA reads as TGTGCCAGCAGCTTAACACAGGGGCGCGGTCAGCCCCAGCATTTT. Translated: CASSLTQGRGQPQHF.

This clonotype turned up a few times. The chain joins TRBV24-1 to TRBJ2-5; D unclear. The V and J ends lost 4 bases and 5 bases respectively, with 7 bases between them. The CDR3 runs 12 residues. Germline loops: CDR1 KGHDR, CDR2 SFDVKD. CDR3 in DNA: TGTGCCACCAGTGACACCGCCGAGACCCAGTACTTC. This translates into CATSDTAETQYF.

The chain employs TRBV29-1 and TRBJ2-2; 8 bases match TRBD2. V shed 7 bases and J 2 bases; nucleotides not matched to a gene: 6. CDR1 and CDR2 (germline): SQVTM, ANQGSEA. The CDR3 totals 14 residues. DNA for the CDR3: TGCAGCGGGTTACTAGCGGACAACACCGGGGAGCTGTTTTTT. Protein sequence: CSGLLADNTGELFF.

This clonotype was detected only once. The V and J genes are TRBV13 and TRBJ2-1; D remains unclear. Germline CDR1 is PRHDT and CDR2 is FYEKMQ (reference sequence). Trimming shortened V by 0 bases and J by 3 bases, and 15 bases separated the two germline ends. The CDR3 consists of 17 residues. The CDR3 sequence is CASSLGGSNMGYNEQFF. For the CDR3, the DNA is TGTGCCAGCAGCTTAGGGGGCAGTAATATGGGCTACAATGAGCAGTTCTTC.

This clonotype has just a few counts. This rearrangement joins TRBV20-1 to TRBJ1-5, with TRBD1 identical over 7 bases. Losses at the gene ends were 5 bases for V and 6 bases for J; bases not matched to a gene: 13. Per the germline V gene, CDR1 is DFQATT and CDR2 is SNEGSKA (reference sequence). The CDR3 consists of 15 residues. For the CDR3, the DNA is TGCAGTGCTTCGACCGGGACAGTAAACGCTCAGCCCCAGCATTTT. Protein sequence: CSASTGTVNAQPQHF.

The chain combines TRBV6-2 or TRBV6-3 with TRBJ1-5; a possible D gene is TRBD1 (5 bases). This CDR3 comprises 17 residues. Germline values: CDR1 MNHEY, CDR2 SVGEGT. Between the trimmed V and J ends, which lost 5 bases and 5 bases, there was a span of 22 bases. The CDR3 here is CASSHTLGRAFDQPQHF. The DNA for the CDR3 is TGTGCCAGCAGTCATACCTTGGGGCGAGCCTTCGATCAGCCCCAGCATTTT.

This chain links TRBV6-6 with TRBJ1-2, with a tentative D call TRBD1 (6 bases). Germline loops: CDR1 MNHNY, CDR2 SVGAGI (reference sequence). This CDR3 region has 16 residues. Trimming pared 2 bases from V and 4 bases from J, leaving 17 bases between. The CDR3 loop reads CASSYPAGQLLYGYTF. The CDR3 bases are TGTGCCAGCAGTTACCCCGCCGGACAGTTACTCTATGGCTACACCTTC.

The CDR3 nucleotides are TGCGCCAGCAGCTTGGGAGGGAACGCTAACTATGGCTACACCTTC. As protein: CASSLGGNANYGYTF. The chain has TRBV5-1 and TRBJ1-2; D gene unclear. The CDR3 contains 15 residues. The V gene's germline CDR1 is SGHRS and CDR2 YFSETQ. V was shortened by 0 bases and J by 0 bases, with 9 bases between the two germline ends.

The rearrangement links TRBV5-8 to TRBJ2-3; 11 positions match TRBD2. The CDR3 sequence is 16 residues long. Looked up from germline, CDR1 is SGHTS and CDR2 is YDEGEE. V dropped 2 bases and J dropped 9; count of bases not matched to a gene: 11. CDR3 amino acids: CASSFEVAGGPRTQYF. In DNA, the CDR3 is TGTGCCAGCAGCTTCGAAGTAGCGGGAGGGCCGAGGACGCAGTATTTT.

In this sample, this clonotype turned up a few times. The chain couples TRBV30 to TRBJ1-2; a possible D gene is TRBD1 (6 bases). The CDR3 sequence is 15 residues long. V lost 5 bases, J lost 0 bases, and 16 bases lay in between. Germline-derived CDR1 and CDR2 are GTSNPN and SVGIG (reference sequence). The CDR3, as DNA: TGTGCCTGGTTTGGGATCCGGACAGCTAACTATGGCTACACCTTC. Its translation: CAWFGIRTANYGYTF.

This chain uses TRBV6-5 with TRBJ1-1, with a possible D match to TRBD1 (5 bases). Germline CDR1 is MNHEY and CDR2 is SVGAGI. The V end lost 6 bases, the J end lost 2 bases, and 16 bases lay between the germline ends. This CDR3 spans 15 amino acids. The CDR3, as DNA: TGTGCCAGCAGCGGACCCTCTACAGGCAACACTGAAGCTTTCTTT. It translates to CASSGPSTGNTEAFF.

The J gene is TRBJ2-3, the V gene TRBV20-1; D perhaps matches TRBD1 (6 bases). The CDR3 has 13 residues. Trimming took 5 bases from V and 9 from J, leaving 18 bases between them. The germline V gene encodes CDR1 DFQATT and CDR2 SNEGSKA (reference sequence). CDR3 residues: CSAEPATGGTQYF. CDR3 nucleotides: TGCAGTGCTGAGCCCGCGACAGGTGGGACGCAGTATTTT.

The chain combines TRBV27 with TRBJ2-1, with TRBD2 matching over 7 bases. The V gene's germline CDR1 is MNHEY and CDR2 SMNVEV (reference sequence). Trimming at V came to 9 bases and at J to 7 bases, leaving 9 bases not matched to a gene. This CDR3 has 13 amino acids. CDR3 region: CASSPTSVNEQFF. CDR3 coding DNA: TGTGCCAGTTCACCCACTAGCGTGAATGAGCAGTTCTTC.

This clonotype appeared a few times. V is TRBV11-2 and J is TRBJ1-6; the D is unclear. The CDR3 sequence is 17 residues long. Trimming left V 4 bases short and J 0 bases short, with 13 bases between. CDR1 and CDR2 (germline): SGHAT, FQNNGV. CDR3 nucleotide sequence: TGTGCCAGCAGCTCAATTCGGGATCCCTCCTATAATTCACCCCTCCACTTT. Amino acids: CASSSIRDPSYNSPLHF.

In its sample, this clonotype was seen a few times. The chain carries TRBV5-4 and TRBJ2-5, with TRBD1 matching over 7 bases. Germline V lookup: CDR1 SGHNT, CDR2 YYREEE (reference sequence). V shed 4 bases and J 3 bases; nucleotides not matched to a gene: 3. The CDR3 is 13 residues long. The CDR3 coding sequence is TGTGCCAGCAGCCTAACAGGGGAAGAGACCCAGTACTTC. Translating gives CASSLTGEETQYF. The complete variable domain, with remaining parts taken from reference TRBV5-4 and TRBJ2-5, reads ETGVTQSPTHLIKTRGQQVTLRCSSQSGHNTVSWYQQALGQGPQFIFQYYREEENGRGNFPPRFSGLQFPNYSSELNVNALELDDSALYLCASSLTGEETQYFGPGTRLLVL.

In its sample, this clonotype was seen a few times. The chain has TRBV29-1 and TRBJ1-1, with 8 bases lining up with TRBD1. V dropped 7 bases and J dropped 0; count of bases not matched to a gene: 1. CDR1 and CDR2 from the germline V gene are SQVTM and ANQGSEA. This CDR3 has 12 residues. The CDR3 here is CSAQGVNTEAFF. CDR3 nucleotide sequence: TGCAGCGCACAGGGGGTGAACACTGAAGCTTTCTTT.

This clonotype was seen a few times. The rearrangement uses TRBV5-1 and TRBJ1-6, with D unresolved. CDR1 and CDR2 from the germline V gene are SGHRS and YFSETQ. This CDR3 has 15 residues. V was shortened by 0 bases and J by 6 bases, with 10 bases between the two germline ends. DNA for the CDR3: TGCGCCAGCAGCTTGGATACGGTGGCTAATTCACCCCTCCACTTT. Protein product: CASSLDTVANSPLHF.

In its sample, this clonotype was seen once. V usage is TRBV10-2 and J usage is TRBJ2-1, with 9 bases matching TRBD2. The CDR3 is 14 amino acids. Germline V CDR1 and CDR2: WSHSY, SAAADI. Unmatched junction bases numbered 7, after V lost 10 bases and J lost 3 bases. In DNA form, the CDR3 reads TGCGCCATCGGCGGGAGGGCCGGCTACAATGAGCAGTTCTTC. This translates into CAIGGRAGYNEQFF.

The chain uses TRBV7-2 and TRBJ2-2; 7 bases are shared with TRBD1. Trimming took 8 bases from V and 2 from J; bases not matched to a gene: 11. This CDR3 spans 16 amino acids. CDR1 is SGHTA and CDR2 is FQGNSA in the germline V gene. CDR3 loop: CASPIDRDPNTGELFF. DNA of the CDR3: TGTGCCAGCCCGATAGACAGGGATCCAAACACCGGGGAGCTGTTTTTT.

The rearrangement links TRBV7-2 to TRBJ1-1; D is ambiguous. The CDR3 loop spans 14 amino acids. Germline V gene sequence: CDR1 SGHTA, CDR2 FQGNSA. Trimming shortened V by 0 bases and J by 5 bases, and 10 bases separated the two germline ends. The CDR3 loop reads CASSLAPMRTEAFF. CDR3 sequence (DNA): TGTGCCAGCAGCTTAGCGCCAATGAGAACTGAAGCTTTCTTT.

This clonotype was detected a few times. V and J are TRBV5-1 and TRBJ1-2, with D possibly TRBD1 on 5 matching bases. The CDR3 has 11 residues. With 3 bases removed from V and 8 bases from J, the gap between germline ends came to 8 bases. CDR1 and CDR2 from the germline V gene are SGHRS and YFSETQ. DNA for the CDR3: TGCGCCAGCAGCTCAGGGTGGGGCTACACCTTC. It translates to CASSSGWGYTF.

The rearrangement joins TRBV5-1 to TRBJ1-4; D ambiguous. Looked up from germline, CDR1 is SGHRS and CDR2 is YFSETQ. The CDR3 is 15 residues long. V was pared by 4 bases and J by 3 bases, with 13 bases between. The CDR3 reads CASSQIPAANEKLFF. The CDR3 nucleotides read TGCGCCAGCAGCCAAATCCCTGCGGCTAATGAAAAACTGTTTTTT.

This clonotype was detected a few times. The J gene is TRBJ2-3, the V gene TRBV20-1; D uncertain. CDR3 size: 12 residues. V gave up 2 bases and J gave up 6 bases, with 9 bases separating them. Per germline, CDR1 DFQATT and CDR2 SNEGSKA (reference sequence). CDR3 DNA sequence: TGCAGTGCTAGATCGACCCGGGATACGCAGTATTTT. Translation gives CSARSTRDTQYF.